The 21 T cell receptor beta chains in this list originate from one sample, sequenced in a study of response to subunit inactivated influenza vaccine (dated by TCRdb to between 2017 and 2018). Library preparation employed RT-PCR. The instrument given in TCRdb is Illumina HiSeq 2500. TCRdb reanalyzed the raw reads on its own, using fastp at Q25 for trimming and MiXCR for clone calling, and kept in-frame beta chains. Duplicate CDR3 protein sequences are folded into a single record with the most common DNA and genes. For this sample there are about 500,000 distinct CDR3 sequences; approximately 16% appear just once. The ten top clones hold approximately 3% of the sample. This specimen consisted of CD4+ T cells sorted from PBMCs, obtained less than 30 months after vaccination. The receptors originated from a man between 45 and 75 years old who received an inactivated influenza vaccine. Donor details come from another sample of the same person, matched by shared clones.

Ten or more counts support this clonotype. The rearrangement links TRBV12-3 or TRBV12-4 to TRBJ2-1; TRBD2 is a possible D gene (5 bases). V dropped 5 bases and J dropped 0 bases, with 11 bases sitting between them. This CDR3 spans 15 amino acids. The CDR3 loop is CASSSGTNSYNEQFF. DNA of the CDR3: TGTGCCAGCAGTAGCGGAACCAACTCCTACAATGAGCAGTTCTTC.

This clonotype was counted between two and nine times. The chain combines TRBV4-3 with TRBJ2-1; D is undetermined. V lost 7 bases and J 5 bases, leaving 9 bases between the germline ends. Looked up from germline, CDR1 is LGHNA and CDR2 is YSLEER. The CDR3 is made up of 12 amino acids. Here the CDR3 reads CASMGNNNEQFF. As DNA, the CDR3 is TGCGCCAGCATGGGGAATAACAATGAGCAGTTCTTC.

This clonotype was seen ten or more times. The chain employs TRBV7-9 and TRBJ2-3; TRBD2 aligns across 7 bases. Trimming cost V 5 bases and J 3 bases; bases outside gene matches: 11. CDR1 SEHNR and CDR2 FQNEAQ come from the germline V gene (reference sequence). This CDR3 comprises 16 residues. The CDR3 nucleotides are TGTGCCAGCAGCCAGTTGCCTAGCGGTAAAACAGATACGCAGTATTTT. Residues: CASSQLPSGKTDTQYF.

This clonotype was found a few times. The chain is built from TRBV29-1 and TRBJ2-7, with no clear D. V lost 6 bases to trimming and J lost 2 bases, with 11 bases between them. The CDR3 consists of 12 residues. The V gene's germline CDR1 is SQVTM and CDR2 ANQGSEA. The CDR3 nucleotides are TGCAGCGTCCGGGCTGGTCCCTACGAGCAGTACTTC. Residues: CSVRAGPYEQYF.

At least ten counts were recorded for this clonotype. At one boundary the junction diverges from the germline segment, which might be a read error. The V and J genes are TRBV12-3 or TRBV12-4 and TRBJ2-2, with 8 bases identical to TRBD2. This CDR3 is 15 amino acids long. CDR3 sequence (DNA): TGTGCCAGCAGCTTAGCGGGATCGAACACCGGGGAGCTGTTTTTT. Translated: CASSLAGSNTGELFF.

The table lists this clonotype with a few counts. The chain couples TRBV5-1 to TRBJ1-5; 8 nucleotides align to TRBD1. V gave up 3 bases and J gave up 7 bases; unmatched junction bases: 6. Germline CDR1 is SGHRS and CDR2 is YFSETQ. The CDR3 loop spans 14 amino acids. CDR3 DNA sequence: TGCGCCAGCAGCTCTGGACAGGGAGCCCAGCCCCAGCATTTT. It encodes CASSSGQGAQPQHF.

Details on this clonotype: A read error is possible here, since a much larger clone lies one base away. V usage is TRBV7-9 and J usage is TRBJ1-4, with a possible D match to TRBD1 (6 bases). Deletions cut 5 bases from V and 4 bases from J, with 8 bases between. The CDR3 contains 13 residues. Per germline, CDR1 SEHNR and CDR2 FQNEAQ (reference sequence). For the CDR3, the DNA is TGTGCCAGCAGCCAGGACAGTAATGAAAAACTGTTTTTT. Translation gives CASSQDSNEKLFF.

This rearrangement joins TRBV5-1 to TRBJ2-1; 10 positions match TRBD2. The CDR3 totals 15 residues. Looked up from germline, CDR1 is SGHRS and CDR2 is YFSETQ. V lost 1 base, J lost 9 bases, and 7 bases stayed unmatched. This chain's CDR3 is CASSLRLAGVVEQFF. CDR3 DNA: TGCGCCAGCAGCTTGAGGCTAGCGGGAGTAGTTGAGCAGTTCTTC.

The sample holds a few counts of this clonotype. This chain uses TRBV7-3 with TRBJ2-1, with a weak D call TRBD1 (5 bases). Germline CDR1 and CDR2: SGHTA and FQGTGA. Deletions cut 5 bases from V and 2 bases from J, with 13 bases between. CDR3 length: 15 amino acids. DNA for the CDR3: TGTGCCAGCAGCCCAGACAGTTCCCCCTACAATGAGCAGTTCTTC. Protein: CASSPDSSPYNEQFF.

In regard to this clonotype: Sequence at one end of the junction differs from germline and may be a read error. V is TRBV19 and J is TRBJ2-6, with D uncertain. This CDR3 has 15 residues. Germline V gene sequence: CDR1 LNHDA, CDR2 SQIVND (reference sequence). CDR3 residues: CASSVDFSGANVLTF. In DNA form, the CDR3 reads TGTGCCAGTAGTGTAGATTTCTCTGGGGCCAACGTCCTGACTTTC. The whole variable domain, filled in from reference TRBV19 and TRBJ2-6, reads DGGITQSPKYLFRKEGQNVTLSCEQNLNHDAMYWYRQDPGQGLRLIYYSQIVNDFQKGDIAEGYSVSREKKESFPLTVTSAQKNPTAFYLCASSVDFSGANVLTFGAGSRLTVL.

CDR3 nucleotides: TGCGCCAGCAGCCCCGGACAGGGCGGCTACACCTTC. Encoded protein: CASSPGQGGYTF. This chain uses TRBV5-1 with TRBJ1-2; 8 bases are shared with TRBD1. V lost 4 bases, J lost 8 bases, and 4 bases stayed unmatched. From germline, CDR1 is SGHRS and CDR2 YFSETQ. The CDR3 covers 12 residues. The full variable domain, rest sourced from reference TRBV5-1 and TRBJ1-2, is KAGVTQTPRYLIKTRGQQVTLSCSPISGHRSVSWYQQTPGQGLQFLFEYFSETQRNKGNFPGRFSGRQFSNSRSEMNVSTLELGDSALYLCASSPGQGGYTFGSGTRLTVV.

The V gene is TRBV4-2, the J gene TRBJ2-7; possibly TRBD1 for D (5 bases). V shed 0 bases and J shed 3 bases, with 9 bases lying between them. CDR3 length: 14 amino acids. Germline V gene lookup returns CDR1 LGHNA and CDR2 YNFKEQ. CDR3 in amino acids: CASSQEGANYEQYF. CDR3 nucleotide sequence: TGTGCCAGCAGCCAAGAAGGGGCGAACTACGAGCAGTACTTC.

J is TRBJ1-6 and V is TRBV6-5; tentative D call: TRBD1 (6 bases). Germline CDR1 is MNHEY and CDR2 is SVGAGI. The CDR3 length is 18 residues. Trimming pared 0 bases from V and 4 bases from J, leaving 16 bases between. CDR3 sequence (DNA): TGTGCCAGCAGTTACTCCATCCGCAGGGGAATTTATAATTCACCCCTCCACTTT. As protein: CASSYSIRRGIYNSPLHF.

The J gene is TRBJ2-3, the V gene TRBV10-2; D tentatively reads TRBD1 or TRBD2 (6 bases each). The CDR3 extends over 15 amino acids. Germline V gives CDR1 WSHSY, CDR2 SAAADI. V lost 4 bases, J lost 2 bases, and 13 bases lay in between. The DNA of the CDR3 is TGCGCCAGCAGTGGGGGGGCCGCATACACAGATACGCAGTATTTT. Its protein is CASSGGAAYTDTQYF.

On this clonotype: At one boundary the junction diverges from the germline segment, which might be a read error. The chain carries TRBV20-1 and TRBJ1-5, with a tentative D call TRBD1 (6 bases). Germline V lookup: CDR1 DFQATT, CDR2 SNEGSKA (reference sequence). The CDR3 is 16 residues long. The DNA for the CDR3 is TGCTGTGCCCTCCTGACGGGGGCTAAAAGCAATCAGCCCCAGCATTTT. Residues: CCALLTGAKSNQPQHF.

In its sample, this clonotype was seen a few times. CDR3 nucleotides: TGCAGTGTCCGGGCGGGGGTTAATGAGCAGTTCTTC. Its protein product is CSVRAGVNEQFF. The chain joins TRBV20-1 to TRBJ2-1, with 7 bases lining up with TRBD2. V lost 7 bases and J lost 7; bases outside the gene matches: 7. From germline, CDR1 is DFQATT and CDR2 SNEGSKA (reference sequence). The CDR3 totals 12 residues.

In this sample, this clonotype turned up a few times. This chain connects TRBV20-1 to TRBJ1-5; D call uncertain. Trimming cost V 2 bases and J 6 bases, with 17 bases left between them. CDR3 length equals 15 residues. The germline V gene encodes CDR1 DFQATT and CDR2 SNEGSKA (reference sequence). The CDR3 spells CSARLRGMGGQPQHF. The CDR3 DNA sequence: TGCAGTGCTAGACTCCGGGGTATGGGAGGTCAGCCCCAGCATTTT.

This clonotype was counted between two and nine times. This sequence joins TRBV12-3 or TRBV12-4 and TRBJ2-1; D remains ambiguous. Trimming removed 6 bases from V and 5 bases from J, with 17 bases in between. CDR3 length: 15 residues. The CDR3 reads CASSPTERPHNEQFF. The CDR3 nucleotides read TGTGCCAGCAGCCCAACTGAACGGCCCCACAATGAGCAGTTCTTC.

The chain has TRBV5-4 and TRBJ2-1, with 12 bases matching TRBD1. Unmatched junction bases numbered 6, after V lost 5 bases and J lost 9 bases. Germline assignment: CDR1 SGHNT and CDR2 YYREEE (reference sequence). The CDR3 is 14 amino acids. The CDR3 protein is CASRRGGQGAEQFF. The CDR3 nucleotides are TGTGCCAGCAGAAGAGGGGGACAGGGGGCTGAGCAGTTCTTC. The variable domain in full, with the rest retrieved from reference TRBV5-4 and TRBJ2-1, is ETGVTQSPTHLIKTRGQQVTLRCSSQSGHNTVSWYQQALGQGPQFIFQYYREEENGRGNFPPRFSGLQFPNYSSELNVNALELDDSALYLCASRRGGQGAEQFFGPGTRLTVL.

This clonotype came up a few times. The chain links TRBV27 to TRBJ2-3, with 11 bases fitting TRBD2. V was clipped by 5 bases and J by 0 bases; unmatched bases: 13. The CDR3 totals 19 residues. Germline V lookup: CDR1 MNHEY, CDR2 SMNVEV (reference sequence). The CDR3 region is CASSRVPSGRLRSTDTQYF. Written as DNA, the CDR3 is TGTGCCAGCAGTCGGGTGCCTAGCGGGAGGTTGAGAAGCACAGATACGCAGTATTTT.

This clonotype was seen only a few times. This chain joins TRBV24-1 and TRBJ2-1, with TRBD2 identical over 12 bases. Germline V lookup: CDR1 KGHDR, CDR2 SFDVKD. The CDR3 is made up of 18 amino acids. J lost 8 bases, V lost 0 bases, and 10 bases had no gene match. Here the CDR3 DNA reads TGTGCCACCAGTGATTTGCGACCAACTAGCGGGGGGAGGCATGAGCAGTTCTTC. Its protein product is CATSDLRPTSGGRHEQFF.